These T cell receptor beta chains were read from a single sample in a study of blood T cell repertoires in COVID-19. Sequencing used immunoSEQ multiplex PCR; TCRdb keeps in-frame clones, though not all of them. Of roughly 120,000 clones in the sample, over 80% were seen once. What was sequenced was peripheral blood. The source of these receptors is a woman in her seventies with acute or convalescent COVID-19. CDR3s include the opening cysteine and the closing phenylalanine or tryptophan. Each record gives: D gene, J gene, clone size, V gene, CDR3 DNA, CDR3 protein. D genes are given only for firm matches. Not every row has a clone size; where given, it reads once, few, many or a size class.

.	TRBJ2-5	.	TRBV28	TGTGCCAGCAGTGGGGCAGGGTTTTCAGAGACCCAGTACTTC	CASSGAGFSETQYF
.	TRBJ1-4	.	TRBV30	TGTGCCTGGCGGTCAAATAATGAAAAACTGTTTTTT	CAWRSNNEKLFF
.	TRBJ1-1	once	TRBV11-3	TGTGCCAGCAGCTTATCATCCCAGACTGAAGCTTTCTTT	CASSLSSQTEAFF
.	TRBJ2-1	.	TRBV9	TGTGCCAGCAGCACACATCACCGGGGGAGCGGCGGGGTGGGACCCTACAATGAGCAGTTCTTC	CASSTHHRGSGGVGPYNEQFF
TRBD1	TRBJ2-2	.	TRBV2	TGTGCCAGCAGTATAAAGACAGGGGTAACCGGGGAGCTGTTTTTT	CASSIKTGVTGELFF
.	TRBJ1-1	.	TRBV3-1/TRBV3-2	TGTGCCAGCAGCCAAGGGCAGGGAAGCACTGAAGCTTTCTTT	CASSQGQGSTEAFF
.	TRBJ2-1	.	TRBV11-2	TGTGCCAGCAGCGCCCAGGTATGGGGGGATGAGCAGTTCTTC	CASSAQVWGDEQFF
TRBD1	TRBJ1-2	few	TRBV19	TGTGCCAGTAGTAGGACAGGGGGCGCCTATGGCTACACCTTC	CASSRTGGAYGYTF
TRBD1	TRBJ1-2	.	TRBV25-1	TGTGCCAGCAGAGGGACAGGGTCACTGTTATGGGGCTACACCTTC	CASRGTGSLLWGYTF
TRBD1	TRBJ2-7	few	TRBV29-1	TGCAGCGTTGAAGATGCCCCGGGACAGGAAAGGTACGAGCAGTACTTC	CSVEDAPGQERYEQYF
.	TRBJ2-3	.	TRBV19	TGTGCCAGTAGTATAGATCCGGGTAGCGATACGCAGTATTTT	CASSIDPGSDTQYF
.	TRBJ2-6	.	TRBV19	TGTGCCAGTAGTATTCAAAACTCTGGGGCCAACGTCCTGACTTTC	CASSIQNSGANVLTF
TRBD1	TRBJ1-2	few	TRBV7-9	TGTGCCAGCAGGCCGAGGGGGCGCGACTATGGCTACACCTTC	CASRPRGRDYGYTF
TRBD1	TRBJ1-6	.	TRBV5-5	TGTGCCAGCAGCCGACAGGGACAGGTCAATAATTCACCCCTCCACTTT	CASSRQGQVNNSPLHF
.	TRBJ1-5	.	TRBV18	TGTGCCAGCTCCCGAAATCAGGGAAATCAGCCCCAGCATTTT	CASSRNQGNQPQHF
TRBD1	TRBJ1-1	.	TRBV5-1	TGCGCCAGCAGCTTAAGCCTCCAGGGGGCGCATGTTGAAGCTTTCTTT	CASSLSLQGAHVEAFF
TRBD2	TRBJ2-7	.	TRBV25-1	TGTGCCAGCAGTAGGGGACTAGCGGGAGGTTTTGACGAGCAGTACTTC	CASSRGLAGGFDEQYF
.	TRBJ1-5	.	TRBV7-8	TGTGCCAGCAGCTTAGATGGACTCGGCAATCAGCCCCAGCATTTT	CASSLDGLGNQPQHF
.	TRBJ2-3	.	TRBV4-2	TGTGCCAGCAGCCAAGACCCCGACAGAAAAGGGGTACAAGGCACAGATACGCAGTATTTT	CASSQDPDRKGVQGTDTQYF
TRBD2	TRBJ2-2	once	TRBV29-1	TGCAGCGTTGAAGTCTTCGGGACTAGCGGTTACGCCGGGGAGCTGTTTTTT	CSVEVFGTSGYAGELFF
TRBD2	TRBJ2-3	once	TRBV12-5	TGTGCTAGTGCCCCTCTAGCGGGGTTCACAGATACGCAGTATTTT	CASAPLAGFTDTQYF
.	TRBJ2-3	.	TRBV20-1	TGCAGTGCTGACTTCACAGATACGCAGTATTTT	CSADFTDTQYF